One and the same sample provided the 3 T cell receptor beta chains below, sequenced in a study of identical twins. TCRdb called the 5' RACE reads again in MiXCR, with one record for every CDR3 protein. The table lists 1.5 million or so distinct CDR3 sequences, 32% of them singletons, with around 0.3% in the top ten. The specimen was cord blood. The origin of the receptors is a newborn girl in good health.

This chain joins TRBV14 and TRBJ2-7; TRBD2 agrees at 8 bases. The germline CDR1 and CDR2 sequences are SGHDN and FVKESK. This CDR3 is built from 15 residues. The junction had 9 bases not matched to a gene; V was cut back by 5 bases and J by 3 bases. Here the CDR3 DNA reads TGTGCCAGCAGCGATTTCACTAGCGGACTCTACGAGCAGTACTTC. The encoded protein is CASSDFTSGLYEQYF.

This clonotype was recorded a few times. The chain employs TRBV11-2 and TRBJ2-3, with D tentatively TRBD2 (5 bases). Trimming stripped 6 bases from V and 5 bases from J, with 9 bases between. CDR1 is SGHAT, CDR2 FQNNGV, per germline. The CDR3 runs to 12 residues. The CDR3, as DNA: TGTGCCAGCAGGAAGGAGGTAGATACGCAGTATTTT. It encodes CASRKEVDTQYF.

This sequence joins TRBV20-1 and TRBJ2-3, with 8 bases identical to TRBD2. This CDR3 contains 15 residues. Unmatched junction bases numbered 8, after V lost 0 bases and J lost 6 bases. The germline gives CDR1 DFQATT, CDR2 SNEGSKA (reference sequence). CDR3 sequence reads: CSARDTGGQADTQYF. Written as DNA, the CDR3 is TGCAGTGCTAGAGATACGGGGGGGCAGGCGGATACGCAGTATTTT.